Listed below are T cell receptor beta chains from one sample, sequenced in a study of cytomegalovirus exposure and HLA in healthy donors. Some clones are missing from TCRdb's copy, which holds only in-frame ones; the method was immunoSEQ multiplex PCR. This sample's clone table lists about 53,000 clones. The sample was PBMCs. All receptors come from a woman aged 18-29 years in good health and CMV-seronegative. CDR3s include the opening cysteine and the closing phenylalanine or tryptophan.

cdr3_length	j_call	v_call	cdr3_aa
14	TRBJ2-7	TRBV28	CASSDGQGIYEQYF
16	TRBJ2-7	TRBV9	CASSNRGAGGRYEQYF
14	TRBJ1-2	TRBV5-1	CASSLIGGSYGYTF
13	TRBJ1-2	TRBV29-1	CSVEGTGDYGYTF
13	TRBJ2-3	TRBV5-4	CASAQGSGDTQYF
15	TRBJ2-7	TRBV5-4	CASSSLDRASYEQYF
14	TRBJ1-1	TRBV19	CASSTQGWNTEAFF
14	TRBJ2-3	TRBV5-1	CASSDRQGTDTQYF
13	TRBJ2-7	TRBV28	CASRPGTAYEQYF
14	TRBJ2-7	TRBV5-1	CASSGTGASYEQYF
13	TRBJ1-3	TRBV11-2	CASSLDRGNTIYF
16	TRBJ2-1	TRBV9	CASSAFGSPVGNEQFF
16	TRBJ1-2	TRBV28	CASSLSGGQGAYGYTF
16	TRBJ1-1	TRBV28	CASSSIRGRGNTEAFF
13	TRBJ1-3	TRBV6-5	CASRRDSGNTIYF
14	TRBJ1-1	TRBV5-1	CASSLARGITEAFF
16	TRBJ1-3	TRBV6-1	CASSEEYSYSGNTIYF
15	TRBJ2-1	TRBV2	CASIKEQGAHNEQFF
16	TRBJ1-1	TRBV18	CASSPRGQGYYTEAFF
15	TRBJ1-2	TRBV5-1	CASSLGGTGQYGYTF
14	TRBJ2-7	TRBV5-1	CASSRGQAVYEQYF
13	TRBJ1-5	TRBV15	CATGGTANQPQHF
14	TRBJ2-7	TRBV29-1	CSVEGEGVRYEQYF
14	TRBJ2-3	TRBV18	CASSVAGGLDTQYF
16	TRBJ2-3	TRBV5-1	CASSLSSRGSADTQYF
15	TRBJ1-4	TRBV5-1	CASSLGPGRDEKLFF
15	TRBJ1-3	TRBV6-6	CASSAGRSSGNTIYF